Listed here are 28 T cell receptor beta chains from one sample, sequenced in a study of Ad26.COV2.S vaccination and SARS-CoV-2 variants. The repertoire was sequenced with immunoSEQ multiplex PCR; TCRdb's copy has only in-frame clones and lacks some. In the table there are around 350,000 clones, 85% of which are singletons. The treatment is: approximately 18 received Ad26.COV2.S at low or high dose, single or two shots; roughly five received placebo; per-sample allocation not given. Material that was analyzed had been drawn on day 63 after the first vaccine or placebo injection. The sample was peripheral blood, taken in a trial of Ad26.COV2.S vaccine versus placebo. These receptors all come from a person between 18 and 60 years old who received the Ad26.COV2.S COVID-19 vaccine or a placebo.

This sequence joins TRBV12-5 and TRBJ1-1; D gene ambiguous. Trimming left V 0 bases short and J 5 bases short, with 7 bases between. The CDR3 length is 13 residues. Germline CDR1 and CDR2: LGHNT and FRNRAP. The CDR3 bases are TGTGCTAGTGGTTTGGTGGGGAGAACTGAAGCTTTCTTT. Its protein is CASGLVGRTEAFF.

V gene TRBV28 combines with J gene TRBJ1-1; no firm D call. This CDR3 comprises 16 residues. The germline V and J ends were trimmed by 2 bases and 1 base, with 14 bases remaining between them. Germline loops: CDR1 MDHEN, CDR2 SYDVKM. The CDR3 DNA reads TGTGCCAGCAGTTTAAGGAAAGGCGGAGGGAACACTGAAGCTTTCTTT. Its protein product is CASSLRKGGGNTEAFF.

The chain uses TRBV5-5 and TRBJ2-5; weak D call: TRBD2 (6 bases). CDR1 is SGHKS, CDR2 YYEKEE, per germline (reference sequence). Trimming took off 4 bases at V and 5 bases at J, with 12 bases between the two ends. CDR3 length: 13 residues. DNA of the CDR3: TGTGCCAGCAGCCCCGCGGAGGGGGAGACCCAGTACTTC. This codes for CASSPAEGETQYF.

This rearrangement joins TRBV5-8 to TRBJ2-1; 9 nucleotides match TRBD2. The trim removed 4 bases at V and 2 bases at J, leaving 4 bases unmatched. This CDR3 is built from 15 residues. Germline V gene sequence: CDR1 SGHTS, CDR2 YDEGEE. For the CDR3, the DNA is TGTGCCAGCAGCCCGGGACTAGCAACCTACAATGAGCAGTTCTTC. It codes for CASSPGLATYNEQFF.

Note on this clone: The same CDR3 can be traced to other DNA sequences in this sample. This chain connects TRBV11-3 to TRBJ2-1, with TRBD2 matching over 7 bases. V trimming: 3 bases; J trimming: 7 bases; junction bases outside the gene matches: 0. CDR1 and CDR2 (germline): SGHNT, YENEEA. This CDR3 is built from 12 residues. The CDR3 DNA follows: TGTGCCAGCAGCTTTAGCGGGAATGAGCAGTTCTTC. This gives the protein CASSFSGNEQFF.

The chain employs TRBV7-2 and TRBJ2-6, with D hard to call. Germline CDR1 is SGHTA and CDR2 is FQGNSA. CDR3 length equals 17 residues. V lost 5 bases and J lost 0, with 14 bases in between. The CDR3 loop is CASSPQSLGSGANVLTF. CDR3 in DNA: TGTGCCAGCAGCCCGCAAAGTCTCGGCTCTGGGGCCAACGTCCTGACTTTC.

The CDR3 sequence is CASSLDQGGTGELFF. For the CDR3, the DNA is TGTGCCAGCAGCTTAGACCAGGGTGGCACCGGGGAGCTGTTTTTT. The genes are TRBV7-9 and TRBJ2-2; a weak D match, TRBD1 (5 bases). Germline loops: CDR1 SEHNR, CDR2 FQNEAQ (reference sequence). Trimming shortened V by 1 base and J by 4 bases, and 10 bases separated the two germline ends. This CDR3 contains 15 residues.

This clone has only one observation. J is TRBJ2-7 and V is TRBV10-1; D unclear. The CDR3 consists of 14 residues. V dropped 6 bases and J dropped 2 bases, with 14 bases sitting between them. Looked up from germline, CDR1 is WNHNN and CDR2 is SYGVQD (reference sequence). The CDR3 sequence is CASSRVGFPYEQYF. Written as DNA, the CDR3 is TGCGCCAGCAGCAGAGTAGGGTTCCCCTACGAGCAGTACTTC.

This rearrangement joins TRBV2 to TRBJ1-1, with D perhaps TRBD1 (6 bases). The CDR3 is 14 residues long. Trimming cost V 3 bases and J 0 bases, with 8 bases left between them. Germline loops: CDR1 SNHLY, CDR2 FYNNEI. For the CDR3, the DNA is TGTGCCAGCAGTGAGACAGGATTGAACACTGAAGCTTTCTTT. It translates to CASSETGLNTEAFF. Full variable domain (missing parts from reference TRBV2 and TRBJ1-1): EPEVTQTPSHQVTQMGQEVILRCVPISNHLYFYWYRQILGQKVEFLVSFYNNEISEKSEIFDDQFSVERPDGSNFTLKIRSTKLEDSAMYFCASSETGLNTEAFFGQGTRLTVV.

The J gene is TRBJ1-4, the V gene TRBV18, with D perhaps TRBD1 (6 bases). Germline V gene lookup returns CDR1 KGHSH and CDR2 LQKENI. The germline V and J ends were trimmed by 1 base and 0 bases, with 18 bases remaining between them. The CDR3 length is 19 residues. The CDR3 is CASSPRVPGTSTTNEKLFF. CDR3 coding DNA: TGTGCCAGCTCACCACGTGTCCCCGGGACATCAACAACTAATGAAAAACTGTTTTTT.

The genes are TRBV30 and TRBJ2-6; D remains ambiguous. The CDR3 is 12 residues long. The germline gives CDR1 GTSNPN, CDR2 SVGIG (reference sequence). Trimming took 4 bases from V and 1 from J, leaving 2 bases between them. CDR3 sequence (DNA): TGTGCCTGGAAGTCTGGGGCCAACGTCCTGACTTTC. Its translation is CAWKSGANVLTF.

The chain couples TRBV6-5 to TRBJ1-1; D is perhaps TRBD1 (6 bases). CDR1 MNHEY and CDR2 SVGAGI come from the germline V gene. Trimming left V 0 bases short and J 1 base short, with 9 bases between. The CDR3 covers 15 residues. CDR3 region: CASSYSRDKNTEAFF. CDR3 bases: TGTGCCAGCAGTTACTCGAGGGACAAGAACACTGAAGCTTTCTTT.

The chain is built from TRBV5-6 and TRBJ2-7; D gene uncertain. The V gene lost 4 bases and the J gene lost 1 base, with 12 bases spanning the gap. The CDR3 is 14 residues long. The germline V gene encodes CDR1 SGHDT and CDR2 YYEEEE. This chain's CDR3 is CASSNKGGSYEQYF. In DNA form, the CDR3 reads TGTGCCAGCAGCAACAAGGGTGGATCCTACGAGCAGTACTTC.

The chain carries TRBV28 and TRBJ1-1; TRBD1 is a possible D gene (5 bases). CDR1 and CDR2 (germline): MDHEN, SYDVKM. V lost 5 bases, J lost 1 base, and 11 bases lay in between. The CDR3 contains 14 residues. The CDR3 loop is CASSLRVRNTEAFF. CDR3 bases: TGTGCCAGCAGTCTCAGGGTGAGGAACACTGAAGCTTTCTTT.

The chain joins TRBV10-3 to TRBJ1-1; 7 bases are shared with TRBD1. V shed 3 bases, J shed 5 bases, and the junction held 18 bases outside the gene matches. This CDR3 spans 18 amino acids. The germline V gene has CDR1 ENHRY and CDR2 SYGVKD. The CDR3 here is CAISDWGRQGDFRTEAFF. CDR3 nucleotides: TGTGCCATCAGTGATTGGGGGAGACAGGGTGATTTTAGGACTGAAGCTTTCTTT.

CDR3 sequence: CASSTQGGTGIAFF. CDR3 nucleotides: TGTGCCAGTAGTACCCAGGGGGGGACAGGGATTGCGTTCTTC. The chain couples TRBV19 to TRBJ2-1; 9 nucleotides align to TRBD1. Germline V lookup: CDR1 LNHDA, CDR2 SQIVND (reference sequence). Losses at the gene ends were 4 bases for V and 15 bases for J; bases not matched to a gene: 13. There are 14 residues in the CDR3.

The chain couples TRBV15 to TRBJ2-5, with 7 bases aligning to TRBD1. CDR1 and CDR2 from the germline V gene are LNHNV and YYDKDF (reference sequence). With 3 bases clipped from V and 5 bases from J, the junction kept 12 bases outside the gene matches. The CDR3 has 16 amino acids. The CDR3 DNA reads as TGTGCCACCAGCAGGGCTTTGGGACAGCTCACGGAGACCCAGTACTTC. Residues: CATSRALGQLTETQYF.

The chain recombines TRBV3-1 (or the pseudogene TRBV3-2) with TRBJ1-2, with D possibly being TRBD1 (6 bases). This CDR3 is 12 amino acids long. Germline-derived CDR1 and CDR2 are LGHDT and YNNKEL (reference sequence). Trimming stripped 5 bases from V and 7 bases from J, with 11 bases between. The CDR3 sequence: CASSEQGLGYTF. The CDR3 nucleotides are TGTGCCAGCAGCGAACAGGGTCTTGGCTACACCTTC.

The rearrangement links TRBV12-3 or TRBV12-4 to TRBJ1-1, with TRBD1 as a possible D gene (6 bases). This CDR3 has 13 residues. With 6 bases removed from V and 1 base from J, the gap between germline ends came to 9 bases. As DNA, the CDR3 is TGTGCCAGCAGGGGGGCTGGGAACACTGAAGCTTTCTTT. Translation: CASRGAGNTEAFF.

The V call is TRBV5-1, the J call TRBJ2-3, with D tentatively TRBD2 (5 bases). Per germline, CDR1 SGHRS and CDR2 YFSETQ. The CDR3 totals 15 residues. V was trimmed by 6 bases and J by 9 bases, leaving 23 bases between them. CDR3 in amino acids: CASTSSSQVTTTQYF. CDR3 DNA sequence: TGCGCCAGCACCTCCTCTAGCCAGGTCACAACAACGCAGTATTTT.

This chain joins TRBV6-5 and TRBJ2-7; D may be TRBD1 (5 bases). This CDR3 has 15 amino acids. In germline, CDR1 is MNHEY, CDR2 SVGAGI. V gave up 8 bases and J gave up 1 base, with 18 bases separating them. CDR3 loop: CASPKPTGQSYEQYF. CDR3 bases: TGTGCCAGCCCGAAGCCCACAGGCCAGTCCTACGAGCAGTACTTC.

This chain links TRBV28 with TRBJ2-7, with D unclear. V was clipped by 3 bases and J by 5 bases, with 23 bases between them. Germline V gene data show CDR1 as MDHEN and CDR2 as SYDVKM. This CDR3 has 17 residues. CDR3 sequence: CASSFSHRLQARNEQYF. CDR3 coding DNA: TGTGCCAGCAGTTTTTCCCATCGACTCCAAGCTAGGAACGAGCAGTACTTC.

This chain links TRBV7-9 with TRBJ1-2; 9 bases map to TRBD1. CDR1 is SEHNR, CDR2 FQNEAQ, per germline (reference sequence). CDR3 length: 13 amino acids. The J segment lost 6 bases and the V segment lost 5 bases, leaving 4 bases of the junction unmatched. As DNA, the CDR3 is TGTGCCAGCAGCGCCCGGACAGGGGATGGCTACACCTTC. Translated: CASSARTGDGYTF.

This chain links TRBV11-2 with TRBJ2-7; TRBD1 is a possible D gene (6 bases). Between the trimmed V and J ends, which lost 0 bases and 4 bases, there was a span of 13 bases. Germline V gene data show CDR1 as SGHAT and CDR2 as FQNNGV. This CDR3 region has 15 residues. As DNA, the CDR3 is TGTGCCAGCAGCTTAGATCTGAACAGGGCGTACGAGCAGTACTTC. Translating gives CASSLDLNRAYEQYF.

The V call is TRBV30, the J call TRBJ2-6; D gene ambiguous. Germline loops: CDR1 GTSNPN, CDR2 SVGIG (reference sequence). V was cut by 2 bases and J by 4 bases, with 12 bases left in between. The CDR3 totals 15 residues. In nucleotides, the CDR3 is TGTGCCTGGAGTTCCTTCGGATGGGGGGCCAACGTCCTGACTTTC. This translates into CAWSSFGWGANVLTF.

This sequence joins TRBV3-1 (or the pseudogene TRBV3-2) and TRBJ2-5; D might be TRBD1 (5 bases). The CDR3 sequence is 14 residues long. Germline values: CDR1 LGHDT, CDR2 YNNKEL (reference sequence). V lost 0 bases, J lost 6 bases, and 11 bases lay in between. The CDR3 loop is CASSQDLQDKTQYF. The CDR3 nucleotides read TGTGCCAGCAGCCAAGATCTCCAGGACAAGACCCAGTACTTC.

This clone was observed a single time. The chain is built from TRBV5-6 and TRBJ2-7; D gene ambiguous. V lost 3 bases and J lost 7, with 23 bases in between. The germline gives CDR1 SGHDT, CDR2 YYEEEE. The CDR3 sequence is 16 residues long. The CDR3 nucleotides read TGTGCCAGCAGCTCGTCTTGGCAGGACGATGGTGGGGAGCAGTACTTC. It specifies CASSSSWQDDGGEQYF. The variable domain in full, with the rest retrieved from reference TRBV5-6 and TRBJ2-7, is DAGVTQSPTHLIKTRGQQVTLRCSPKSGHDTVSWYQQALGQGPQFIFQYYEEEERQRGNFPDRFSGHQFPNYSSELNVNALLLGDSALYLCASSSSWQDDGGEQYFGPGTRLTVT.

The CDR3 spells CASSGNYGYTF. Here the CDR3 DNA reads TGTGCCAGCAGTGGTAACTATGGCTACACCTTC. This chain links TRBV2 with TRBJ1-2; D unclear. In germline, CDR1 is SNHLY, CDR2 FYNNEI. Trimming stripped 4 bases from V and 1 base from J, with 1 base between. The CDR3 covers 11 residues.